A selection of T cell receptor beta chains follows, all from one sample in a study of T cell responses to AZD1222 COVID-19 vaccine. The assay was immunoSEQ multiplex PCR, and TCRdb's table has in-frame clones only and misses some. The sample includes roughly 76,000 clones, 86% seen only once; the top ten take less than 3%. The material was peripheral blood, obtained on day 0 of AZD1222 vaccination. The receptors here all came from an adult in good health. The CDR3 runs from the conserved cysteine through the conserved F or W. Fields, in order: J gene, clone size, V gene, CDR3 protein. Clone size is not always given. Where it is, it says once, few, many or a class for expanded clones.

TRBJ2-7	once	TRBV28	CASRPTSGGTYEQYF
TRBJ1-1	.	TRBV4-1	CASSQAPLGTTVNTEAFF
TRBJ2-7	.	TRBV7-9	CASSLVGQLGEQYF
TRBJ2-2	few	TRBV9	CASSAAANTGELFF
TRBJ1-5	.	TRBV6-5	CASRPGTDRVQPQHF
TRBJ1-1	once	TRBV7-9	CASSLPIRQAAFF
TRBJ2-1	few	TRBV28	CASSYWRSHNEQFF
TRBJ2-3	once	TRBV4-2	CASSLLAGGSTDTQYF
TRBJ2-1	many	TRBV9	CASSVAYRGDEQFF
TRBJ2-7	.	TRBV25-1	CASSARQGKQYF
TRBJ2-4	few	TRBV4-3	CASSQDVGSKNIQYF
TRBJ2-7	.	TRBV28	CASRAGVTPGYEQYF
TRBJ1-2	.	TRBV5-6	CASSPGPKGGYGYTF
TRBJ1-1	.	TRBV6-5	CASRTGGAWTEAFF
TRBJ1-6	.	TRBV7-8	CASSLAGTGVSPLHF
TRBJ1-1	.	TRBV6-1	CASSNRGTDNTEAFF
TRBJ1-2	few	TRBV28	CASSLKHRGQQRYTF
TRBJ1-5	.	TRBV7-9	CASSQGGQPQHF
TRBJ2-5	.	TRBV18	CASSPVPNYETQYF
TRBJ1-1	.	TRBV6-5	CASSRQGVWTEAFF
TRBJ1-1	.	TRBV6-5	CASTIWGHTEAFF
TRBJ2-1	.	TRBV7-8	CASSSDGGGPRNEQFF
TRBJ2-7	.	TRBV27	CASSPSRRHYEQYF
TRBJ1-2	once	TRBV2	CASSVQQGSSGYGYTF
TRBJ1-4	.	TRBV30	CAWRGGVQGEKLFF
TRBJ1-6	.	TRBV30	CAWGTTRSPLHF
TRBJ2-2	.	TRBV19	CASSTRKAGELFF
TRBJ2-7	.	TRBV7-9	CASSPGTGYVYEQYF
TRBJ2-7	.	TRBV28	CASSSGAVGEQYF
TRBJ1-4	.	TRBV11-2	CASSLDQGELFF
TRBJ1-5	.	TRBV6-1	CASSEWTGLNQPQHF
TRBJ1-3	.	TRBV19	CASEPTSYSGNTIYF
TRBJ1-6	.	TRBV19	CASRPQESSYNSPLHF
TRBJ2-7	.	TRBV3-1/TRBV3-2	CASSYSYEQYF
TRBJ2-2	.	TRBV6-2/TRBV6-3	CASSFRGIGELFF
TRBJ2-1	.	TRBV5-1	CASSLALAGNEQFF
TRBJ2-1	.	TRBV24-1	CATSETGTGNYNEQFF
TRBJ2-7	.	TRBV9	CASSVVPTGLGVAGAPGQYF
TRBJ1-4	.	TRBV25-1	CASSAVWGNEKLFF
TRBJ2-6	.	TRBV5-1	CASSWVSGGSGANVLTF
TRBJ1-1	.	TRBV4-2	CASSQVMSTQGEAFF
TRBJ1-2	.	TRBV4-1	CASSQDRNPPMSGYTF
TRBJ2-3	few	TRBV9	CASSVAPGVADTQYF
TRBJ2-2	.	TRBV29-1	CSVAQRSSGTGELFF
TRBJ2-1	few	TRBV7-2	CASSLDGTDEQFF
TRBJ2-5	.	TRBV14	CASSQALGGGQTQYF
TRBJ2-2	few	TRBV5-1	CASSLEGTTNTGELFF
TRBJ2-1	few	TRBV7-3	CASSAVGVNEQFF
TRBJ1-3	.	TRBV5-4	CASRLQGSGNTIYF
TRBJ2-2	.	TRBV24-1	CATSDHRETGELFF
TRBJ1-5	few	TRBV9	CASSVEGHNQPQHF
TRBJ1-5	.	TRBV21-1	CASSKGGQGLDQPQHF